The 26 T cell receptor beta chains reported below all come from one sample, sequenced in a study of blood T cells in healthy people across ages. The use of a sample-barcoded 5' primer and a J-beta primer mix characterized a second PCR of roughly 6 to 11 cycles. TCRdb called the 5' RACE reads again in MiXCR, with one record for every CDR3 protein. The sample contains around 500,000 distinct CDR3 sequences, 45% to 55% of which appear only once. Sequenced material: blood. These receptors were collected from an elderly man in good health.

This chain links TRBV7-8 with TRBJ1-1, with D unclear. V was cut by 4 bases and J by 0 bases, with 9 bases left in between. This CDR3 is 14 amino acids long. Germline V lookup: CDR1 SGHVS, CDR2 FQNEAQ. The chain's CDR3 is CASSSIVVNTEAFF. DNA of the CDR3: TGTGCCAGCAGCTCCATCGTGGTGAACACTGAAGCTTTCTTT.

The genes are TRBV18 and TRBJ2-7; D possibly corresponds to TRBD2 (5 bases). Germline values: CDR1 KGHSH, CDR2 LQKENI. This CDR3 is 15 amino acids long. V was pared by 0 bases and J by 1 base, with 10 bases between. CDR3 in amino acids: CASSPPNPGSYEQYF. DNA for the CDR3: TGTGCCAGCTCACCACCTAATCCGGGGTCCTACGAGCAGTACTTC.

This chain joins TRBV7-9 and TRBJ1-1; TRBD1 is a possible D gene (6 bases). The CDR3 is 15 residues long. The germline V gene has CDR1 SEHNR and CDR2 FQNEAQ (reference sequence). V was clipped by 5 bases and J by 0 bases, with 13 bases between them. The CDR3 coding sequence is TGTGCCAGCAGCCTTCCAGGGGCCATGAACACTGAAGCTTTCTTT. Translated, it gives CASSLPGAMNTEAFF.

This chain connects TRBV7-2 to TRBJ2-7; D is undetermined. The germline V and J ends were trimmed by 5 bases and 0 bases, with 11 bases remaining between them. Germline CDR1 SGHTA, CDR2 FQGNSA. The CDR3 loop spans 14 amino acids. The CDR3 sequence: CASSKDVSSYEQYF. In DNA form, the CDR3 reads TGTGCCAGCAGCAAGGACGTCAGCTCCTACGAGCAGTACTTC.

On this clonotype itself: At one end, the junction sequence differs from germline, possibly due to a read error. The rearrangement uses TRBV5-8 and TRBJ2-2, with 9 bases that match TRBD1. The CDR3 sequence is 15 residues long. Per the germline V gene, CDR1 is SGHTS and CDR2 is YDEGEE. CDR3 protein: CARSRGTGYTGELFF. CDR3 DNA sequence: TGTGCCCGCAGCCGCGGGACAGGGTACACCGGGGAGCTGTTTTTT.

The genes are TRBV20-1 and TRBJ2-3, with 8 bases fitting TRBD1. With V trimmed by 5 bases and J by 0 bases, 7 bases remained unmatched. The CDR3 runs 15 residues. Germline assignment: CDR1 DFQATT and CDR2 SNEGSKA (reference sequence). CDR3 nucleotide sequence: TGCAGTGCTCAGTCGGGACAGGCTAGCACAGATACGCAGTATTTT. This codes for CSAQSGQASTDTQYF.

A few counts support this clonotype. The DNA for the CDR3 is TGTGCCAGCAGCCGGGACACAACCTACGAGCAGTACTTC. The encoded protein is CASSRDTTYEQYF. The chain combines TRBV27 with TRBJ2-7; TRBD1 is a possible D gene (6 bases). The CDR3 runs to 13 residues. CDR1 is MNHEY and CDR2 is SMNVEV in the germline V gene (reference sequence). V was clipped by 6 bases and J by 2 bases, with 11 bases between them.

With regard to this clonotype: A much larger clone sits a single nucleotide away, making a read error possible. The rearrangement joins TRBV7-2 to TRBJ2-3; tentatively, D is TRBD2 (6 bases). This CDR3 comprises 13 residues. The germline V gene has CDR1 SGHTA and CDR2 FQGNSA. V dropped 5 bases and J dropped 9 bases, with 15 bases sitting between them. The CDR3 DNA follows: TGTGCCAGCAGCGTAAGTCCGGAGGGGACGCAGTATTTT. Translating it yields CASSVSPEGTQYF. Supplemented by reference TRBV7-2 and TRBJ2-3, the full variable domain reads GAGVSQSPSNKVTEKGKDVELRCDPISGHTALYWYRQSLGQGLEFLIYFQGNSAPDKSGLPSDRFSAERTGGSVSTLTIQRTQQEDSAVYLCASSVSPEGTQYFGPGTRLTVL.

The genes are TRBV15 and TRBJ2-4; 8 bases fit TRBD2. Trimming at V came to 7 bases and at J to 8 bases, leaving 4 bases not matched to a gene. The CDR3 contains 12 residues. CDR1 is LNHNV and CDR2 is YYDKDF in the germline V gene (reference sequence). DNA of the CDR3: TGTGCCACCACGGGAGGGACGGACATTCAGTACTTC. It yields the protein CATTGGTDIQYF.

Here the CDR3 DNA reads TGTGCCAGCAGCGAGGCTAGCGGGAGTCTCTACGAGCAGTACTTC. Its translation: CASSEASGSLYEQYF. The V call is TRBV7-2, the J call TRBJ2-7; 10 bases match TRBD2. The CDR3 length is 15 residues. Per the germline V gene, CDR1 is SGHTA and CDR2 is FQGNSA. Trimming removed 5 bases from V and 3 bases from J; junction bases left unmatched: 7.

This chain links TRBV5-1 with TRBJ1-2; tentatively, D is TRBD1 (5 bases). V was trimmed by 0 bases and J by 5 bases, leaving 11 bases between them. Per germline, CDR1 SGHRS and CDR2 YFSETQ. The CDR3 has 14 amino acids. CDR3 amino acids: CASSLASDTYGYTF. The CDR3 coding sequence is TGCGCCAGCAGCTTGGCCTCGGACACTTATGGCTACACCTTC.

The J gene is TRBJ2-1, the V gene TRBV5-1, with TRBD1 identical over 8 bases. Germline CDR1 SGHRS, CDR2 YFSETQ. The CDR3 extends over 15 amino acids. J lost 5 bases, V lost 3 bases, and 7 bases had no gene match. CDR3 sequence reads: CASSWTGQVNNEQFF. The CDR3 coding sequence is TGCGCCAGCAGCTGGACGGGACAGGTTAACAATGAGCAGTTCTTC.

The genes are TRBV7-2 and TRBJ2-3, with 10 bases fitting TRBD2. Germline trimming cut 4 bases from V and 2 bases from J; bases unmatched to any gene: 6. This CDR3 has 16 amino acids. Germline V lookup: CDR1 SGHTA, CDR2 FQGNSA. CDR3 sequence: CASSYQSGRATDTQYF. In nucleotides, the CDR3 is TGTGCCAGCAGCTATCAGAGCGGGAGGGCCACAGATACGCAGTATTTT.

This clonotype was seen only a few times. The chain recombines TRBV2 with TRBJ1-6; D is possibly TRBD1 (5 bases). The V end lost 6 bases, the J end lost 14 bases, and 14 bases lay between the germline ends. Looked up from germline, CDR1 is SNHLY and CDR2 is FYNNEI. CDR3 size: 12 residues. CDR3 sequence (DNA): TGTGCCAGCAGATGGACAAGAATGGCCCTCCACTTT. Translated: CASRWTRMALHF.

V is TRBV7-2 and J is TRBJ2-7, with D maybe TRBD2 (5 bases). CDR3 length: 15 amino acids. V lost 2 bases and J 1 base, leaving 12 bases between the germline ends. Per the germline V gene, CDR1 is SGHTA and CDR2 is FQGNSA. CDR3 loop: CASSLSPGNSYEQYF. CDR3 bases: TGTGCCAGCAGCTTATCCCCGGGGAATTCCTACGAGCAGTACTTC.

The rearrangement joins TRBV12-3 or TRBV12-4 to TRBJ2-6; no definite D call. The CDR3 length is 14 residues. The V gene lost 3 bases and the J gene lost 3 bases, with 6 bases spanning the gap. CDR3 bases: TGTGCCAGCAGTTTTCGAGGTGGGGCCAACGTCCTGACTTTC. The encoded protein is CASSFRGGANVLTF.

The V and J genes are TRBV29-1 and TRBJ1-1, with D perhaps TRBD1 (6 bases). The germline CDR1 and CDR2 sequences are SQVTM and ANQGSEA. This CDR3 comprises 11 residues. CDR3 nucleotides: TGCATTGGGACAACAAACACTGAAGCTTTCTTT. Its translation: CIGTTNTEAFF. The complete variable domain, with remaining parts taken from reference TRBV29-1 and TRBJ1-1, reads SAVISQKPSRDICQRGTSLTIQCQVDSQVTMMFWYRQQPGQSLTLIATANQGSEATYESGFVIDKFPISRPNLTFSTLTVSNMSPEDSSIYLCIGTTNTEAFFGQGTRLTVV.

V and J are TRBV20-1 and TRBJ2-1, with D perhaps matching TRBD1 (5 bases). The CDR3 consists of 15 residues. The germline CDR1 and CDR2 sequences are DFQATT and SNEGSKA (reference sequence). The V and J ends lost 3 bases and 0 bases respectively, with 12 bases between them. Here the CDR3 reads CSASRQRISYNEQFF. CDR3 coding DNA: TGCAGTGCTAGCCGACAGCGTATCTCCTACAATGAGCAGTTCTTC.

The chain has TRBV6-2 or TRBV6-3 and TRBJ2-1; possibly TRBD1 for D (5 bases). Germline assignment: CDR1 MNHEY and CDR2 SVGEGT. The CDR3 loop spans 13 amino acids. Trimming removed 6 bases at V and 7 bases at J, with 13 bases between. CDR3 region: CASRQGAPNEQFF. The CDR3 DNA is TGTGCCAGCAGGCAGGGTGCGCCGAATGAGCAGTTCTTC.

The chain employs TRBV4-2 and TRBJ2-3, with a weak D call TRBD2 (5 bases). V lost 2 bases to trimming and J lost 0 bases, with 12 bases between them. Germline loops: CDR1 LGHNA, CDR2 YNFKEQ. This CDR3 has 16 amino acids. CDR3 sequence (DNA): TGTGCCAGCAGCCAATTGGGAGTAAGGAGCACAGATACGCAGTATTTT. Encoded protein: CASSQLGVRSTDTQYF.

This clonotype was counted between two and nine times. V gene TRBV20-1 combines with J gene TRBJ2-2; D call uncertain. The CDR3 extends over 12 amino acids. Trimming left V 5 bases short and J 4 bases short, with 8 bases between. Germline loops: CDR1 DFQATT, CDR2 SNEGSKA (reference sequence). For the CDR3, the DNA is TGCAGTGCTCCCCATTTCACCGGGGAGCTGTTTTTT. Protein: CSAPHFTGELFF.

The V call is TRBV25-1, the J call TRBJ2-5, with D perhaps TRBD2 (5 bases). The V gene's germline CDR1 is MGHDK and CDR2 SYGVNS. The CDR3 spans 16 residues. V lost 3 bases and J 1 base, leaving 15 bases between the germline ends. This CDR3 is CASSESRGQPQETQYF. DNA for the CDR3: TGTGCCAGCAGTGAGTCAAGAGGGCAACCCCAAGAGACCCAGTACTTC.

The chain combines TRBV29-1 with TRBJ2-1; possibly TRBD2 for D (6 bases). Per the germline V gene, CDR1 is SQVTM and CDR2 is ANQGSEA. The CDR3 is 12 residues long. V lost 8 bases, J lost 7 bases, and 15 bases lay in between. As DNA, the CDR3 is TGCAGCACGGGACTCATTCCGAATGAGCAGTTCTTC. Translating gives CSTGLIPNEQFF.

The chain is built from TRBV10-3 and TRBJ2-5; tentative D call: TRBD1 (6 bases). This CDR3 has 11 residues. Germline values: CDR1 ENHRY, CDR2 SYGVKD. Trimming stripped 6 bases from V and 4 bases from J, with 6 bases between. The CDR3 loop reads CAISRGETQYF. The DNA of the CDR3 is TGTGCCATCAGCAGGGGAGAGACCCAGTACTTC.

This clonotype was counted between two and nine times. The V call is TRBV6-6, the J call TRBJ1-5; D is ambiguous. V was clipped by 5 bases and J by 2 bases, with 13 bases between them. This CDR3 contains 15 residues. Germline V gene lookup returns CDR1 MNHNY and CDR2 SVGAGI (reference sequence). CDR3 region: CASSQTSEGNQPQHF. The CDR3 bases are TGTGCCAGCAGTCAGACCTCTGAGGGCAATCAGCCCCAGCATTTT.

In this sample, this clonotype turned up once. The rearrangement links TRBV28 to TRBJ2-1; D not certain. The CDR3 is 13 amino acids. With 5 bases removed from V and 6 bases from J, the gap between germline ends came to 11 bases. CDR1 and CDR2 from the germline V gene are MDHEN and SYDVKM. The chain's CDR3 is CASSVVSLNEQFF. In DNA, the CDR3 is TGTGCCAGCAGTGTGGTCAGCCTCAATGAGCAGTTCTTC. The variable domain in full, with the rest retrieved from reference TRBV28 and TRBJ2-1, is DVKVTQSSRYLVKRTGEKVFLECVQDMDHENMFWYRQDPGLGLRLIYFSYDVKMKEKGDIPEGYSVSREKKERFSLILESASTNQTSMYLCASSVVSLNEQFFGPGTRLTVL.